The clone carrying this TCR beta chain was detected once. The data derive from a study of cytomegalovirus exposure and HLA in healthy donors. Germline V gene data show CDR1 as MGHDK and CDR2 as SYGVNS. This CDR3 has 15 amino acids. Trimming took 3 bases from V and 4 from J; bases not matched to a gene: 6. This PCR relied on a set of 60 Vbeta primers and 13 Jbeta primers. Sequenced by immunoSEQ multiplex PCR; TCRdb stores in-frame clones only, minus some. The repertoire consists of about 91,000 clones, with approximately 69% occurring once and the leading ten covering 0.95% to 1.5%. Sequencing used PBMCs. This chain links TRBV25-1 with TRBJ1-2, with TRBD1 matching 9 bases. The clonotype comes from a female donor in good health and CMV-seronegative. The CDR3 DNA follows: TGTGCCAGCAGTGAGGACAGGGGAATTGGCTATGGCTACACCTTC. Its translation: CASSEDRGIGYGYTF.